A selection of T cell receptor beta chains follows, all from one sample in a study of blood T cell repertoires in COVID-19. The data were produced by immunoSEQ multiplex PCR, yet TCRdb's version contains in-frame clones alone and is incomplete. The sample consists of some 160,000 clones, approximately 87% of them appearing once. The sample comprised peripheral blood. All receptors come from a woman between 70 and 85 years old with COVID-19, enrolled during active disease. Both conserved end residues are part of each CDR3. Each record gives: J gene, CDR3 length, V gene, D gene, CDR3 protein. D genes are given only for firm matches.

>TRBJ1-4|13|TRBV7-2|-
CASSLRAGEKLFF
>TRBJ1-4|14|TRBV7-2|-
CASTDRQTNEKLFF
>TRBJ2-4|18|TRBV18|TRBD1
CASRRGQGEGVAKNIQYF
>TRBJ1-2|13|TRBV9|TRBD1
CASSGGQGAGYTF
>TRBJ1-1|15|TRBV5-1|-
CASSLEDRKEAEAFF
>TRBJ1-2|12|TRBV25-1|-
CASSVRGKGYTF
>TRBJ1-2|12|TRBV12-3/TRBV12-4|-
CASSLPGYGYTF
>TRBJ2-1|15|TRBV11-2|-
CASNIRAGATGGQFF
>TRBJ2-7|15|TRBV19|-
CASSIPGGAQYEQYF
>TRBJ2-5|14|TRBV15|-
CATSRDAGAETQYF
>TRBJ1-2|15|TRBV27|-
CASSFRQGLGYGYTF